This is a list of T cell receptor beta chains from one sample in a study of OX40 agonist ivuxolimab in advanced cancers. TCRdb keeps only in-frame clones here, not all; method: immunoSEQ multiplex PCR. The sample lists roughly 92,000 clones, about 83% occurring once. The sequenced sample was CD4+ or CD8+ T cells sorted from blood, obtained in a trial of the OX40 agonist ivuxolimab. These TCRs come from an adult with an advanced solid tumor such as melanoma, head and neck, liver or kidney cancer. Both conserved end residues are part of each CDR3. The order of the fields is V gene, J gene, CDR3 length, CDR3 protein.

V: TRBV27
J: TRBJ2-4
length: 13
CDR3: CASSGVAKNIQYF

V: TRBV4-2
J: TRBJ1-5
length: 13
CDR3: CASSPLLDEPQHF

V: TRBV7-2
J: TRBJ1-2
length: 16
CDR3: CASSFQQGGRKDGYTF

V: TRBV28
J: TRBJ1-1
length: 15
CDR3: CASSSWSTGGGEAFF

V: TRBV27
J: TRBJ2-4
length: 15
CDR3: CASSSDRDRPNIQYF

V: TRBV7-2
J: TRBJ2-5
length: 13
CDR3: CASSLEKGRTQYF

V: TRBV29-1
J: TRBJ2-1
length: 15
CDR3: CSVEGAASGDNEQFF

V: TRBV5-4
J: TRBJ2-1
length: 15
CDR3: CASSTGTGYVNEQFF

V: TRBV7-2
J: TRBJ2-5
length: 15
CDR3: CASSSSNQIKWTQYF

V: TRBV19
J: TRBJ2-3
length: 18
CDR3: CASSIAHGRGTSTDTQYF

V: TRBV5-1
J: TRBJ1-4
length: 15
CDR3: CASSLQGAANEKLFF

V: TRBV5-1
J: TRBJ2-5
length: 12
CDR3: CASSRLGETQYF

V: TRBV6-5
J: TRBJ2-7
length: 14
CDR3: CASRTSGNSYEQYF

V: TRBV7-9
J: TRBJ1-5
length: 12
CDR3: CASSLGRQPQHF

V: TRBV27
J: TRBJ2-2
length: 13
CDR3: CASSGYGGWELFF

V: TRBV5-1
J: TRBJ2-1
length: 17
CDR3: CASSLEASRVTYNEQFF

V: TRBV6-5
J: TRBJ2-7
length: 14
CDR3: CASSPRTGGYEQYF

V: TRBV18
J: TRBJ2-2
length: 16
CDR3: CASSLRDRSNTGELFF

V: TRBV5-6
J: TRBJ2-5
length: 14
CDR3: CASSSARQGETQYF

V: TRBV10-3
J: TRBJ2-5
length: 14
CDR3: CAISERGAQETQYF

V: TRBV7-2
J: TRBJ2-7
length: 11
CDR3: CASSSTYEQYF

V: TRBV7-2
J: TRBJ1-3
length: 12
CDR3: CASSPPGNTIYF

V: TRBV21-1
J: TRBJ1-2
length: 14
CDR3: CASSTDRGSYGYTF

V: TRBV19
J: TRBJ2-1
length: 15
CDR3: CASSPQGLLNNEQFF

V: TRBV5-1
J: TRBJ1-2
length: 12
CDR3: CASSLGDYGYTF

V: TRBV19
J: TRBJ1-1
length: 13
CDR3: CASGLGDRTEAFF

V: TRBV6-1
J: TRBJ1-3
length: 15
CDR3: CASSVRGTGGNTIYF

V: TRBV6-5
J: TRBJ2-5
length: 12
CDR3: CASSYGVETQYF

V: TRBV5-4
J: TRBJ1-2
length: 14
CDR3: CASSLQGANYGYTF

V: TRBV12-5
J: TRBJ2-2
length: 17
CDR3: CASGLAGGLAGPGELFF

V: TRBV30
J: TRBJ1-1
length: 11
CDR3: CAWSYQSEAFF

V: TRBV7-9
J: TRBJ1-2
length: 12
CDR3: CASSLPTGGYTF

V: TRBV2
J: TRBJ1-2
length: 12
CDR3: CASNGDGYGYTF

V: TRBV2
J: TRBJ2-5
length: 11
CDR3: CASGLAETQYF

V: TRBV30
J: TRBJ1-5
length: 15
CDR3: CAWSRDRGYARPQHF

V: TRBV5-1
J: TRBJ2-7
length: 16
CDR3: CASSSARLTETYEQYF

V: TRBV18
J: TRBJ2-7
length: 14
CDR3: CASSPGTESYEQYF

V: TRBV9
J: TRBJ2-7
length: 16
CDR3: CASSPWGGQGSYEQYF

V: TRBV6-1
J: TRBJ2-1
length: 15
CDR3: CASSEYRGIGNEQFF

V: TRBV6-5
J: TRBJ2-3
length: 14
CDR3: CASTRAGGPDTQYF

V: TRBV18
J: TRBJ2-2
length: 16
CDR3: CASSGAAVSNTGELFF

V: TRBV6-5
J: TRBJ1-1
length: 15
CDR3: CASSYADGRNTEAFF

V: TRBV28
J: TRBJ1-5
length: 16
CDR3: CASSPTDRGVNQPQHF

V: TRBV7-8
J: TRBJ2-3
length: 16
CDR3: CASSLVLAGATDTQYF

V: TRBV10-3
J: TRBJ1-1
length: 15
CDR3: CAISPGDRGLTEAFF

V: TRBV18
J: TRBJ2-4
length: 14
CDR3: CASSPEGAQNIQYF

V: TRBV18
J: TRBJ2-3
length: 16
CDR3: CASSLQVGGGTDTQYF

V: TRBV7-9
J: TRBJ1-3
length: 17
CDR3: CASSLGWDRDSGNTIYF

V: TRBV7-6
J: TRBJ1-4
length: 12
CDR3: CASSLRGEKLFF

V: TRBV5-1
J: TRBJ2-5
length: 13
CDR3: CASSRGAWETQYF

V: TRBV7-3
J: TRBJ2-5
length: 16
CDR3: CASSEGTGGYQETQYF

V: TRBV10-1
J: TRBJ2-5
length: 17
CDR3: CASSEYSRTGESETQYF

V: TRBV19
J: TRBJ1-1
length: 14
CDR3: CASSMALWDTEAFF

V: TRBV5-4
J: TRBJ2-7
length: 16
CDR3: CASSSGIGASSYEQYF